Shown below are 11 T cell receptor beta chains from a single sample sequenced in a study of OX40 agonist ivuxolimab in advanced cancers. Clones were read by immunoSEQ multiplex PCR, and TCRdb kept only the in-frame ones, dropping some. Of 70,000 to 90,000 clones listed, about 88% were seen once; the top ten hold approximately 13%. This specimen consisted of CD4+ or CD8+ T cells sorted from blood, obtained in a trial of the OX40 agonist ivuxolimab. These receptors all come from an adult with an advanced solid tumor such as melanoma, head and neck, liver or kidney cancer.

The genes are TRBV11-2 and TRBJ1-5, with D tentatively TRBD1 (5 bases). The CDR3 is 14 amino acids. Germline V lookup: CDR1 SGHAT, CDR2 FQNNGV. V lost 4 bases and J 0 bases, leaving 7 bases between the germline ends. The CDR3 nucleotides read TGTGCCAGCAGCTGGGACTCTAGCAATCAGCCCCAGCATTTT. Its translation: CASSWDSSNQPQHF. Looking up the rest from reference TRBV11-2 and TRBJ1-5 gives the full variable domain: EAGVAQSPRYKIIEKRQSVAFWCNPISGHATLYWYQQILGQGPKLLIQFQNNGVVDDSQLPKDRFSAERLKGVDSTLKIQPAKLEDSAVYLCASSWDSSNQPQHFGDGTRLSIL.

The rearrangement links TRBV11-3 to TRBJ1-1; D unclear. The V end lost 4 bases, the J end lost 4 bases, and 10 bases lay between the germline ends. The CDR3 is 13 amino acids. The germline CDR1 and CDR2 sequences are SGHNT and YENEEA. CDR3 nucleotide sequence: TGTGCCAGCAGCTCCAATCAGCTCACTGAAGCTTTCTTT. This sequence encodes CASSSNQLTEAFF.

This clone was picked up one time. The chain joins TRBV2 to TRBJ2-7; weak D call: TRBD2 (6 bases). This CDR3 has 12 residues. Between the trimmed V and J ends, which lost 8 bases and 3 bases, there was a span of 11 bases. Germline-derived CDR1 and CDR2 are SNHLY and FYNNEI. DNA of the CDR3: TGTGCCAGCTTAGGAGGGGTCTACGAGCAGTACTTC. Amino acids: CASLGGVYEQYF.

The chain uses TRBV5-6 and TRBJ2-7; D is unclear. CDR3 size: 14 residues. In germline, CDR1 is SGHDT, CDR2 YYEEEE. Trimming left V 1 base short and J 3 bases short, with 11 bases between. This chain's CDR3 is CASSLLGPSYEQYF. Written as DNA, the CDR3 is TGTGCCAGCAGCTTGCTTGGCCCAAGCTACGAGCAGTACTTC.

The rearrangement links TRBV27 to TRBJ2-1, with TRBD2 matching 9 bases. This CDR3 region has 13 residues. Trimming took 2 bases from V and 7 from J; bases not matched to a gene: 0. CDR1 and CDR2 (germline): MNHEY, SMNVEV (reference sequence). The CDR3 here is CASSLAGGNEQFF. The CDR3 DNA sequence: TGTGCCAGCAGTTTAGCGGGAGGGAATGAGCAGTTCTTC.

A few counts support this clone. This chain links TRBV30 with TRBJ2-5; D is perhaps TRBD1 (6 bases). The V end lost 3 bases, the J end lost 2 bases, and 16 bases lay between the germline ends. Germline CDR1 reads GTSNPN; CDR2 reads SVGIG (reference sequence). This CDR3 is 15 amino acids long. The chain's CDR3 is CAWRVRGRGQETQYF. Written as DNA, the CDR3 is TGTGCCTGGAGAGTCAGGGGCAGGGGTCAAGAGACCCAGTACTTC.

The sample holds a few counts of this clone. V usage is TRBV7-3 and J usage is TRBJ2-1; D remains unclear. V lost 2 bases to trimming and J lost 9 bases, with 17 bases between them. CDR3 length: 15 residues. Germline V CDR1 and CDR2: SGHTA, FQGTGA. The chain's CDR3 is CASSLRTPPEGEQFF. CDR3 bases: TGTGCCAGCAGCTTACGGACCCCCCCGGAAGGTGAGCAGTTCTTC.

The J gene is TRBJ1-2, the V gene TRBV12-5, with a tentative D call TRBD1 (6 bases). CDR3 length: 14 amino acids. Between the trimmed V and J ends, which lost 1 base and 3 bases, there was a span of 9 bases. Germline CDR1 is LGHNT and CDR2 is FRNRAP. The CDR3 here is CASGLGTDDYGYTF. In nucleotides, the CDR3 is TGTGCTAGTGGTTTGGGGACAGACGACTATGGCTACACCTTC.

This chain links TRBV27 with TRBJ1-4, with 9 bases aligning to TRBD1. Looked up from germline, CDR1 is MNHEY and CDR2 is SMNVEV (reference sequence). CDR3 length equals 20 residues. The V segment lost 6 bases and the J segment 3 bases; nucleotides outside the gene matches: 20. The CDR3 is CASRTLQGATSQLPNEKLFF. For the CDR3, the DNA is TGTGCCAGCAGGACTTTACAGGGGGCTACTTCCCAACTACCTAATGAAAAACTGTTTTTT.

This rearrangement joins TRBV21-1 to TRBJ1-5; TRBD1, the table's D call, lacks a check against the DNA. TRBV21-1 is a recognized pseudogene. The CDR3 extends over 17 amino acids. Here the CDR3 reads CASMWADDLYSNQPQHF. The CDR3, as DNA: TGTGCCAGCATGTGGGCCGACGACCTCTATAGCAATCAGCCCCAGCATTTT.

The chain recombines TRBV5-1 with TRBJ2-7; maybe TRBD2 (6 bases). The V end lost 5 bases, the J end lost 7 bases, and 16 bases lay between the germline ends. CDR3 length: 13 amino acids. Germline CDR1 SGHRS, CDR2 YFSETQ. The CDR3 loop is CASSGGTVGEQYF. The DNA for the CDR3 is TGCGCCAGCAGTGGAGGGACGGTCGGAGAGCAGTACTTC.